This TCR beta chain derives from a study of shared T cell receptors in the human thymus. Germline V gene lookup returns CDR1 LNHDA and CDR2 SQIVND (reference sequence). The CDR3 runs 22 residues. V was pared by 5 bases and J by 2 bases, with 34 bases between. Assay: immunoSEQ multiplex PCR; the TCRdb copy retains only in-frame clones and omits some. Here the sample spans about 400,000 clones, around 95% being singletons. V and J are TRBV19 and TRBJ1-3; no firm D call. The sequence was obtained from a human donor. The sequenced sample consisted of thymocytes. Here the CDR3 reads CASSDLDVPGLMLWDTGNTIYF. The CDR3 DNA follows: TGTGCCAGTAGTGATCTCGACGTCCCGGGTTTGATGCTGTGGGATACTGGAAACACCATATATTTT.